This entry lists 24 T cell receptor beta chains sequenced from one sample in a study of shared clonotypes between healthy human individuals (dated by TCRdb to 2019 to 2021). The library relied on the immunoSEQ multiplex PCR assay. TCRdb obtained this table from immuneACCESS and retained in-frame rearrangements with V and J assigned. These tables miss some clones; where compared with another copy, unresolved V genes account for less than half of the shortfall, and the remainder is unexplained. The sample yields approximately 1.4 million clones; 95% to 99% were counted once. Roughly 0.45% of the sample rests with the top ten. Sequenced sample: naive CD4+ T cells sorted from blood. The cell subset or site label on this specimen signifies: CD45RA+ positively selected. The receptors shown here come from a man aged 25-45 years in good health.

The chain couples TRBV25-1 to TRBJ1-2; D might be TRBD1 (5 bases). Trimming took off 6 bases at V and 8 bases at J, with 19 bases between the two ends. The CDR3 loop spans 14 amino acids. From germline, CDR1 is MGHDK and CDR2 SYGVNS. CDR3 in DNA: TGTGCCAGCAGGAGGGGCGGGGCCGGGATGGGCTACACCTTC. Encoded protein: CASRRGGAGMGYTF.

CDR3 in DNA: TGTGCCAGCAGCCCCGGACAGATCAATGAGCAGTTCTTC. This codes for CASSPGQINEQFF. This chain uses TRBV7-9 with TRBJ2-1, with a tentative D call TRBD1 (6 bases). CDR1 is SEHNR, CDR2 FQNEAQ, per germline (reference sequence). The CDR3 is made up of 13 amino acids. V was cut by 5 bases and J by 6 bases, with 11 bases left in between.

The V gene is TRBV5-1, the J gene TRBJ2-1; TRBD2 agrees at 11 bases. Germline V gene lookup returns CDR1 SGHRS and CDR2 YFSETQ. The CDR3 contains 15 residues. V lost 9 bases and J lost 3; bases outside the gene matches: 8. The CDR3 DNA sequence: TGCGCCACCAGAATCACTAGCGGGGGCTACAATGAGCAGTTCTTC. This encodes CATRITSGGYNEQFF.

The chain carries TRBV21-1 and TRBJ2-7; TRBD2, the D gene given by the table, was not confirmed from the DNA. TRBV21-1 is annotated as a pseudogene. This CDR3 comprises 15 residues. CDR3 nucleotide sequence: TGTGCCAGCACCCTCGGGGAGACTCATTCCTACGAGCAGTACTTC. It yields the protein CASTLGETHSYEQYF.

The V and J genes are TRBV5-1 and TRBJ2-4, with 8 positions matching TRBD1. Trimming removed 4 bases from V and 8 bases from J; junction bases left unmatched: 5. The CDR3 length is 13 residues. Looked up from germline, CDR1 is SGHRS and CDR2 is YFSETQ. In DNA, the CDR3 is TGCGCCAGCAGCCCCGGACAGGGTTACATTCAGTACTTC. It specifies CASSPGQGYIQYF.

The chain carries TRBV7-9 and TRBJ2-2, with 7 bases fitting TRBD1. Per germline, CDR1 SEHNR and CDR2 FQNEAQ (reference sequence). This CDR3 region has 15 residues. With V trimmed by 5 bases and J by 0 bases, 3 bases remained unmatched. CDR3 amino acids: CASSPGTANTGELFF. The CDR3 bases are TGTGCCAGCAGCCCAGGGACAGCGAACACCGGGGAGCTGTTTTTT.

V gene TRBV5-1 combines with J gene TRBJ2-1; 8 bases map to TRBD2. The V segment lost 0 bases and the J segment 8 bases; nucleotides outside the gene matches: 4. CDR1 and CDR2 (germline): SGHRS, YFSETQ. The CDR3 has 14 amino acids. The CDR3 sequence is CASSLVSGSYEQFF. The CDR3 nucleotides read TGCGCCAGCAGCTTGGTGAGCGGGAGCTATGAGCAGTTCTTC.

The rearrangement joins TRBV11-3 to TRBJ2-7; 8 nucleotides match TRBD2. CDR3 length: 15 residues. The germline V gene encodes CDR1 SGHNT and CDR2 YENEEA. V lost 5 bases and J lost 2; bases outside the gene matches: 8. The CDR3 sequence: CASSPRGGGTYEQYF. The CDR3 coding sequence is TGTGCCAGCAGCCCGAGGGGCGGGGGGACCTACGAGCAGTACTTC.

The chain uses TRBV7-9 and TRBJ2-1, with 15 bases lining up with TRBD2. Per germline, CDR1 SEHNR and CDR2 FQNEAQ (reference sequence). CDR3 length equals 18 residues. The trim removed 4 bases at V and 4 bases at J, leaving 8 bases unmatched. In DNA form, the CDR3 reads TGTGCCAGCAGCTCAGGGACTAGCGGGGGGATTGGTTACAATGAGCAGTTCTTC. This encodes CASSSGTSGGIGYNEQFF.

The J gene is TRBJ1-2, the V gene TRBV9; no clear D gene. V dropped 4 bases and J dropped 1 base, with 8 bases sitting between them. The CDR3 covers 13 residues. The germline CDR1 and CDR2 sequences are SGDLS and YYNGEE. DNA of the CDR3: TGTGCCAGCAGCTCGGGCGTTAACTATGGCTACACCTTC. Its protein is CASSSGVNYGYTF.

This chain uses TRBV27 with TRBJ2-7, with D possibly TRBD1 on 6 matching bases. V lost 4 bases to trimming and J lost 5 bases, with 15 bases between them. CDR1 MNHEY and CDR2 SMNVEV come from the germline V gene (reference sequence). CDR3 length equals 14 residues. The CDR3: CASSSPRAGDEQYF. The CDR3 nucleotides read TGTGCCAGCAGTTCGCCCCGAGCAGGGGACGAGCAGTACTTC.

This rearrangement joins TRBV15 to TRBJ2-5; 9 nucleotides match TRBD1. V gave up 5 bases and J gave up 5 bases; unmatched junction bases: 6. CDR1 and CDR2 from the germline V gene are LNHNV and YYDKDF (reference sequence). The CDR3 totals 14 residues. The CDR3 region has the DNA TGTGCCACCAGCGATCGGACAGGGGCGGAGACCCAGTACTTC. This encodes CATSDRTGAETQYF.

This clone was observed a single time. The rearrangement links TRBV10-3 to TRBJ2-5; the match to TRBD2 covers 9 bases. Germline-derived CDR1 and CDR2 are ENHRY and SYGVKD. J was trimmed by 5 bases and V by 10 bases; bases with no gene match: 14. The CDR3 is made up of 15 amino acids. The CDR3 sequence is CATRKREAPGETQYF. The CDR3 DNA reads TGTGCCACAAGAAAGCGGGAGGCCCCTGGGGAGACCCAGTACTTC.

The chain is built from TRBV27 and TRBJ2-1; 8 bases align to TRBD2. Germline V gene data show CDR1 as MNHEY and CDR2 as SMNVEV (reference sequence). Trimming at V came to 0 bases and at J to 15 bases, leaving 13 bases not matched to a gene. The CDR3 is 15 residues long. The CDR3 nucleotides are TGTGCCAGCAGTTTATCTCGGAACGGGAGGGCCCCTATGTTCTTC. As protein: CASSLSRNGRAPMFF.

This chain uses TRBV5-1 with TRBJ2-3; the match to TRBD2 covers 12 bases. Germline V lookup: CDR1 SGHRS, CDR2 YFSETQ. Trimming removed 4 bases from V and 2 bases from J; junction bases left unmatched: 17. The CDR3 has 20 amino acids. Here the CDR3 DNA reads TGCGCCAGCAGCCCCAAGTATACTAGCGGGAGGCAAACTATCACAGATACGCAGTATTTT. It codes for CASSPKYTSGRQTITDTQYF. The variable domain in full, completed from reference TRBV5-1 and TRBJ2-3, reads KAGVTQTPRYLIKTRGQQVTLSCSPISGHRSVSWYQQTPGQGLQFLFEYFSETQRNKGNFPGRFSGRQFSNSRSEMNVSTLELGDSALYLCASSPKYTSGRQTITDTQYFGPGTRLTVL.

This chain connects TRBV7-2 to TRBJ2-3; D is uncertain. This CDR3 has 14 amino acids. The V gene's germline CDR1 is SGHTA and CDR2 FQGNSA. Trimming removed 10 bases at V and 1 base at J, with 15 bases between. CDR3 nucleotide sequence: TGTGCCACCCAGCTATTTAGTGGCACAGATACGCAGTATTTT. It encodes CATQLFSGTDTQYF.

The V and J genes are TRBV6-5 and TRBJ2-4; 10 nucleotides line up with TRBD2. The CDR3 is made up of 15 amino acids. Germline CDR1 MNHEY, CDR2 SVGAGI. After removal of 6 bases from V and 6 bases from J, the junction contained 8 bases not matched to a gene. CDR3 DNA sequence: TGTGCCAGCAGCCGAGGGTCTAGCGGGGGAAACATTCAGTACTTC. This encodes CASSRGSSGGNIQYF.

The genes are TRBV11-2 and TRBJ2-1; TRBD2 matches at 10 bases. This CDR3 contains 16 residues. Per germline, CDR1 SGHAT and CDR2 FQNNGV. J lost 4 bases, V lost 1 base, and 4 bases had no gene match. The CDR3 nucleotides are TGTGCCAGCAGCTTAGGTCCAGCGGGAGGGTACAATGAGCAGTTCTTC. This gives the protein CASSLGPAGGYNEQFF. Complete variable domain (other parts from reference TRBV11-2 and TRBJ2-1): EAGVAQSPRYKIIEKRQSVAFWCNPISGHATLYWYQQILGQGPKLLIQFQNNGVVDDSQLPKDRFSAERLKGVDSTLKIQPAKLEDSAVYLCASSLGPAGGYNEQFFGPGTRLTVL.

A word on this clone: An end of the junction differs from the germline gene, which may be a read error. CDR3 nucleotides: TGTGCCTGGAGAGGTCCCGGGTTCGAGTGGGCGAGCCTTTTC. Translated: CAWRGPGFEWASLF. The chain combines TRBV30 with TRBJ1-2; D is ambiguous. The germline V gene encodes CDR1 GTSNPN and CDR2 SVGIG (reference sequence). The CDR3 loop spans 14 amino acids.

In the case of this clone: This specimen includes other DNA sequences encoding the same CDR3. The chain carries TRBV5-1 and TRBJ1-2, with D possibly matching TRBD1 (6 bases). CDR3 length equals 14 residues. Trimming shortened V by 2 bases and J by 1 base, and 9 bases separated the two germline ends. Germline V gene sequence: CDR1 SGHRS, CDR2 YFSETQ. CDR3 loop: CASSLQGFNYGYTF. CDR3 DNA: TGCGCCAGCAGCTTACAGGGATTTAACTATGGCTACACCTTC.

The chain carries TRBV11-2 and TRBJ2-7; tentative D call: TRBD2 (5 bases). Trimming removed 6 bases at V and 7 bases at J, with 25 bases between. The CDR3 runs to 16 residues. CDR1 and CDR2 (germline): SGHAT, FQNNGV. This chain's CDR3 is CASRGLKAAKPREQYF. The CDR3 DNA reads TGTGCCAGCAGAGGTCTGAAAGCGGCCAAACCAAGGGAGCAGTACTTC.

The chain combines TRBV7-2 with TRBJ2-7; D gene ambiguous. Germline V gives CDR1 SGHTA, CDR2 FQGNSA. Trimming took off 3 bases at V and 2 bases at J, with 11 bases between the two ends. The length of the CDR3 is 14 residues. CDR3 amino acids: CASSFVYSTYEQYF. CDR3 coding DNA: TGTGCCAGCAGCTTTGTCTACAGTACCTACGAGCAGTACTTC.

V usage is TRBV6-5 and J usage is TRBJ2-5, with 8 bases matching TRBD1. The CDR3 loop spans 14 amino acids. The J segment lost 5 bases and the V segment lost 6 bases, leaving 8 bases of the junction unmatched. Germline lookup yields CDR1 MNHEY and CDR2 SVGAGI. CDR3 loop: CASRDRGGLETQYF. The CDR3 DNA is TGTGCCAGCAGAGACAGGGGAGGTTTGGAGACCCAGTACTTC.

The chain recombines TRBV28 with TRBJ1-5, with a possible D match to TRBD1 (6 bases). The CDR3 sequence is 16 residues long. V lost 4 bases and J 3 bases, leaving 16 bases between the germline ends. Germline CDR1 and CDR2: MDHEN and SYDVKM. CDR3 residues: CASSSRSGTINQPQHF. The CDR3 DNA reads TGTGCCAGCAGTTCAAGGTCTGGGACAATCAATCAGCCCCAGCATTTT.